This T cell receptor (beta chain) stems from a study of CD8 T cells in Susac syndrome. Bulk CD8+ and CD4+ cells came from magnetic negative isolation; CD8+ TEMRA by FACS. RNA, at 0.5 to 1 ug, was reverse transcribed with random hexamers. immunoSEQ multiplex PCR amplified TCR beta CDR3 across 54 Vbeta, 13 Jbeta. One entry per CDR3 protein, called by TCRdb with MiXCR from the immunoSEQ multiplex PCR reads. The table records about 130,000 distinct CDR3 sequences, around 94% of them present only once. This clonotype was obtained from a human donor in good health. The material sequenced was CD4+ T cells from PBMCs.

The CDR3 here is CASSQRGDTDTQYF. DNA of the CDR3: TGTGCCAGCAGCCAACGCGGGGACACAGATACGCAGTATTTT. V and J are TRBV3-1 and TRBJ2-3; TRBD2 is a possible D gene (6 bases). CDR1 and CDR2 (germline): LGHDT, YNNKEL (reference sequence). Deletions cut 2 bases from V and 2 bases from J, with 8 bases between. The CDR3 totals 14 residues.